Described below is a single TCR beta chain sequence and its context. Its antigen is not identified. This record belongs to a study of beta chain features in type 1 diabetes. Study results and limitations: More deletions and fewer insertions at VDJ junctions were seen in type 1 diabetes patients. All four CD4+ subsets of Type 1 diabetes patients contained TCRB CDR3s that were moderately but significantly shorter.

Trimming took off 5 bases at V and 10 bases at J, with 12 bases between the two ends. The CDR3 sequence is 12 residues long. The germline V gene encodes CDR1 SGHTA and CDR2 FQGNSA. Via CD45RO/CCR7/CD25/CD127/CD95/CD27, cells of the CD4+ naive, central memory, regulatory and stem cell-like memory subsets were sorted. Sort purity for all populations was recorded as exceeding 98%. Since all of the isolated RNA was reverse transcribed, expressed TCRB transcripts were what got sequenced. Mean read depth for naive, central memory and regulatory T cell samples was about 3.4 million reads. Profiling relied on immunoSEQ multiplex PCR, and the TCRdb table lists in-frame clones only, not all of them. The profile covers more than 300,000 clones, with around a tenth appearing a single time and about 0.64% taken by the ten largest.

Sequenced material: central memory CD4+ T cells from blood. The TCR sequence derives from a man aged 30 to 45 with type 1 diabetes. The chain combines TRBV7-2 with TRBJ2-1; D might be TRBD1 or TRBD2, each matching 5 bases. CDR3 DNA: TGTGCCAGCAGCCTCCTCCGGGACGAGCAGTTCTTC. This gives the protein CASSLLRDEQFF.